This T cell receptor beta chain derives from a study of CD8 T cells in ankylosing spondylitis. Study-wide results and limits: Blood from ankylosing spondylitis patients appeared to carry a characteristic roughly 8-variant TCR beta motif. Disease-linked clones were reportedly significantly enriched in matched ankylosing spondylitis synovial fluid.

This CDR3 spans 13 amino acids. Germline V gene sequence: CDR1 SGHTA, CDR2 FQGNSA. V dropped 7 bases and J dropped 4 bases, with 14 bases sitting between them. In TCRdb, the 5' RACE reads were re-called with MiXCR into one record per CDR3 protein. The table includes about 320,000 distinct CDR3 sequences, 11% detected once. In the case of this clonotype: The antigen is not known.

The TCR sequence derives from a female donor with ankylosing spondylitis or in good health (not recorded which). The sequencing sample was made of blood, either unsorted or a sorted T cell fraction (not recorded which). The rearrangement uses TRBV7-2 and TRBJ2-7; D gene ambiguous. The CDR3 is CASTSPSTYEQYF. The CDR3 bases are TGTGCCAGCACTTCCCCCTCCACTTACGAGCAGTACTTC.